The entry below describes one TCR beta chain. Repertoires were generated with immunoSEQ multiplex PCR, while TCRdb's copy carries only in-frame clones and drops some. In the table there are 50,000 to 60,000 clones, almost 70% of which are singletons. The CDR3 contains 14 residues. Trimming pared 4 bases from V and 6 bases from J, leaving 14 bases between. CDR1 is SGDLS and CDR2 is YYNGEE in the germline V gene. The data belong to a study of CD4+ T cells in melanoma. Sequenced: tumor tissue. The receptor was derived from a human donor with melanoma. The gene calls are TRBV9 and TRBJ1-5; D not certain. CDR3 coding DNA: TGTGCCAGCAGCCAAGCGGGTCTGAGTCAGCCCCAGCATTTT. Its translation is CASSQAGLSQPQHF.